What follows are 8 T cell receptor beta chains derived from one specimen sequenced in a study of graft-versus-host responses after intestinal transplantation. TCRdb's copy holds only in-frame clones and misses some; the assay was immunoSEQ multiplex PCR. The sample holds over 100,000 clones, about 92% seen once. What these receptors recognize is not known. Sequencing used unstimulated CD8+ T cells sorted from spleen or lymph node cells, obtained before transplant. These receptors were taken from a human donor who was the organ donor for an intestinal transplant.

The rearrangement joins TRBV5-6 to TRBJ1-2; no reliable D call. Germline V gene sequence: CDR1 SGHDT, CDR2 YYEEEE. V was shortened by 0 bases and J by 4 bases, with 4 bases between the two germline ends. CDR3 size: 12 residues. CDR3 DNA: TGTGCCAGCAGCTTGGGTAGCTATGGCTACACCTTC. Encoded protein: CASSLGSYGYTF.

A single count supports this clone. This chain uses TRBV9 with TRBJ2-7, with D perhaps TRBD1 (5 bases). CDR1 and CDR2 (germline): SGDLS, YYNGEE. The CDR3 spans 14 residues. V gave up 0 bases and J gave up 5 bases, with 12 bases separating them. CDR3 sequence reads: CASSVVGASDEQYF. The CDR3 nucleotides read TGTGCCAGCAGCGTAGTAGGGGCAAGCGACGAGCAGTACTTC.

This clone was observed a single time. In nucleotides, the CDR3 is TGTGCCTGGAGCCACGACGGGACTGTGAGCAATCAGCCCCAGCATTTT. Amino acid sequence: CAWSHDGTVSNQPQHF. This chain uses TRBV30 with TRBJ1-5, with D perhaps TRBD1 (5 bases). The germline V and J ends were trimmed by 3 bases and 1 base, with 16 bases remaining between them. From germline, CDR1 is GTSNPN and CDR2 SVGIG (reference sequence). The CDR3 extends over 16 amino acids.

The chain uses TRBV21-1 and TRBJ2-7; whether TRBD2, the table's D call, matches the DNA was not checked. TRBV21-1 is classified as a pseudogene. The CDR3 consists of 20 residues. The chain's CDR3 is CASSKAGGTSGRLVSYEQYF. In DNA, the CDR3 is TGTGCCAGCAGCAAAGCCGGGGGGACTAGCGGGAGATTAGTATCCTACGAGCAGTACTTC.

This chain links TRBV4-2 with TRBJ1-2; D gene uncertain. CDR3 length: 16 residues. Germline values: CDR1 LGHNA, CDR2 YNFKEQ. Trimming stripped 1 base from V and 1 base from J, with 13 bases between. The CDR3 nucleotides are TGTGCCAGCAGCCAAGTATACAGAGAAGATAACTATGGCTACACCTTC. Protein product: CASSQVYREDNYGYTF.

This chain links TRBV6-5 with TRBJ2-7; 8 nucleotides agree with TRBD1. The CDR3 sequence is 16 residues long. Germline CDR1 reads MNHEY; CDR2 reads SVGAGI. The junction had 10 bases not matched to a gene; V was cut back by 0 bases and J by 6 bases. CDR3 in amino acids: CASSYSINTRGLEQYF. In nucleotides, the CDR3 is TGTGCCAGCAGTTACTCGATTAATACCAGGGGGCTCGAGCAGTACTTC.

The chain uses TRBV7-2 and TRBJ2-3, with 9 bases matching TRBD2. The CDR3 totals 16 residues. J was trimmed by 0 bases and V by 1 base; bases with no gene match: 2. Germline CDR1 reads SGHTA; CDR2 reads FQGNSA. The CDR3 loop is CASSLGGTSSTDTQYF. CDR3 coding DNA: TGTGCCAGCAGCTTAGGGGGGACTAGCAGCACAGATACGCAGTATTTT.

This rearrangement joins TRBV29-1 to TRBJ2-7; a possible D gene is TRBD1 (6 bases). V shed 1 base and J shed 2 bases, with 18 bases lying between them. CDR1 is SQVTM and CDR2 is ANQGSEA in the germline V gene. The CDR3 extends over 16 amino acids. The CDR3 loop is CSVEGAGDTGAYEQYF. CDR3 DNA sequence: TGCAGCGTTGAAGGGGCCGGGGACACGGGCGCCTACGAGCAGTACTTC.